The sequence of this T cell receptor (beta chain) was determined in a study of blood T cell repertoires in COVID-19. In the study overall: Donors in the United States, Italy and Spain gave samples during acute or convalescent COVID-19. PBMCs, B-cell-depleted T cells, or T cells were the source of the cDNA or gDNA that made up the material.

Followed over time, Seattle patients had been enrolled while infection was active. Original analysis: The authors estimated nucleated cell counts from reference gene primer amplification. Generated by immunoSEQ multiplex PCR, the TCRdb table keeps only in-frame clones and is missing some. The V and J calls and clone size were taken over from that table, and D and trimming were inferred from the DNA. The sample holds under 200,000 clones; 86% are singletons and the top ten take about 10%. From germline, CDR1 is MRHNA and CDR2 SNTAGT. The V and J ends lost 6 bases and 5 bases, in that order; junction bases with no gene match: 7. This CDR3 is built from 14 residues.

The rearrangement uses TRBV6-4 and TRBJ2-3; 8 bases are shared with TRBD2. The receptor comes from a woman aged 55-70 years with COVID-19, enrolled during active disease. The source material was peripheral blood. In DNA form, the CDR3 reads TGTGCCAGCAGCCTGACTAGCGACGGAGATACGCAGTATTTT. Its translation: CASSLTSDGDTQYF.